These 31 T cell receptor beta chains originate from one sample sequenced in a study of CD8 T cells in ankylosing spondylitis. TCRdb called the 5' RACE reads again in MiXCR, with one record for every CDR3 protein. This table holds about 140,000 distinct CDR3 sequences, roughly 8.8% found once. Sequences were obtained from synovial fluid, either unsorted or a sorted T cell fraction (not recorded which). Receptors originate from a male donor with ankylosing spondylitis.

The table lists this clonotype with many counts. The chain recombines TRBV9 with TRBJ1-6; D is unclear. This CDR3 comprises 12 residues. Trimming cost V 4 bases and J 6 bases, with 5 bases left between them. Germline V CDR1 and CDR2: SGDLS, YYNGEE. The CDR3 DNA reads TGTGCCAGCAGCCTACCTAATTCACCCCTCCACTTT. Amino acid sequence: CASSLPNSPLHF.

This clonotype was picked up many times. V and J are TRBV6-2 or TRBV6-3 and TRBJ2-5, with D possibly matching TRBD1 (5 bases). The CDR3 totals 17 residues. The V and J ends lost 2 bases and 5 bases respectively, with 21 bases between them. The germline gives CDR1 MNHEY, CDR2 SVGEGT. The CDR3 loop is CASSYHAGPGELETQYF. The DNA for the CDR3 is TGTGCCAGCAGTTACCATGCAGGGCCCGGCGAGTTGGAGACCCAGTACTTC.

This chain joins TRBV15 and TRBJ1-5; TRBD1 might be the D (6 bases). V was shortened by 5 bases and J by 6 bases, with 8 bases between the two germline ends. The CDR3 has 12 amino acids. In germline, CDR1 is LNHNV, CDR2 YYDKDF (reference sequence). The CDR3 sequence is CATSSRGQPQHF. As DNA, the CDR3 is TGTGCCACCAGCTCCAGGGGTCAGCCCCAGCATTTT.

This clonotype has just a few counts. V and J are TRBV11-3 and TRBJ1-1, with a tentative D call TRBD1 (5 bases). V lost 5 bases and J 0 bases, leaving 13 bases between the germline ends. From germline, CDR1 is SGHNT and CDR2 YENEEA. The CDR3 spans 15 residues. CDR3 sequence: CASSPRLGLNTEAFF. The CDR3, as DNA: TGTGCCAGCAGCCCACGTCTGGGACTGAACACTGAAGCTTTCTTT.

This clonotype occurred a few times. This chain joins TRBV20-1 and TRBJ2-1, with 7 bases identical to TRBD2. CDR1 and CDR2 from the germline V gene are DFQATT and SNEGSKA (reference sequence). The CDR3 runs to 16 residues. The V gene end was trimmed by 4 bases and the J gene end by 4 bases; junction bases not matched to a gene: 13. The CDR3 sequence is CSAISGLEQKYNEQFF. CDR3 DNA: TGCAGTGCTATTTCCGGACTAGAACAAAAATACAATGAGCAGTTCTTC.

This clonotype was observed many times. The chain has TRBV4-3 and TRBJ1-2; a possible D gene is TRBD1 (6 bases). Germline CDR1 and CDR2: LGHNA and YSLEER. This CDR3 spans 15 amino acids. V was clipped by 0 bases and J by 7 bases, with 15 bases between them. CDR3 nucleotides: TGCGCCAGCAGCCAAGAAGACAGGACCTTGGGTGGCTACACCTTC. This encodes CASSQEDRTLGGYTF.

This clonotype showed up many times. The chain combines TRBV10-3 with TRBJ2-1; 13 bases line up with TRBD2. V trimming: 6 bases; J trimming: 2 bases; junction bases outside the gene matches: 1. The CDR3 is 15 residues long. The germline CDR1 and CDR2 sequences are ENHRY and SYGVKD. The CDR3 loop reads CAIRGTSGAYNEQFF. The CDR3 coding sequence is TGTGCCATCAGAGGGACTAGCGGGGCCTACAATGAGCAGTTCTTC.

The rearrangement uses TRBV20-1 and TRBJ2-7, with TRBD2 identical over 10 bases. V lost 1 base, J lost 5 bases, and 14 bases stayed unmatched. Germline V gives CDR1 DFQATT, CDR2 SNEGSKA (reference sequence). The CDR3 sequence is 17 residues long. CDR3 loop: CSARGTSGREFWNEQYF. The CDR3 nucleotides are TGCAGTGCTAGAGGGACTAGCGGCCGCGAATTCTGGAACGAGCAGTACTTC.

This clonotype was detected many times. The chain uses TRBV7-9 and TRBJ2-7; D is possibly TRBD2 (5 bases). CDR3 length: 13 amino acids. Deletions cut 5 bases from V and 2 bases from J, with 10 bases between. The germline V gene has CDR1 SEHNR and CDR2 FQNEAQ (reference sequence). The chain's CDR3 is CASSQDGTYEQYF. The CDR3 DNA follows: TGTGCCAGCAGCCAGGACGGGACCTACGAGCAGTACTTC.

This clonotype was counted at least ten times. This sequence joins TRBV5-4 and TRBJ2-7; 8 bases match TRBD2. CDR3 size: 13 residues. V shed 7 bases and J 1 base; nucleotides not matched to a gene: 4. The germline V gene encodes CDR1 SGHNT and CDR2 YYREEE (reference sequence). DNA of the CDR3: TGTGCCAGCCATGGACTAGCATCCTACGAGCAGTACTTC. Its translation is CASHGLASYEQYF.

This clonotype was seen a handful of times. J is TRBJ2-1 and V is TRBV5-8; D is uncertain. Trimming left V 0 bases short and J 7 bases short, with 11 bases between. Germline lookup yields CDR1 SGHTS and CDR2 YDEGEE. The CDR3 sequence is 14 residues long. The CDR3 region has the DNA TGTGCCAGCAGCTTGGGGCCCCAGTGGAATGAGCAGTTCTTC. Its protein is CASSLGPQWNEQFF.

Relative to its sample, this clonotype is medium-sized. The chain links TRBV5-1 to TRBJ1-6; TRBD1 matches at 10 bases. There are 14 residues in the CDR3. V trimming: 4 bases; J trimming: 8 bases; junction bases outside the gene matches: 3. Looked up from germline, CDR1 is SGHRS and CDR2 is YFSETQ. The CDR3 sequence: CASSIDRGHSPLHF. Here the CDR3 DNA reads TGCGCCAGCAGCATTGACAGGGGGCATTCACCCCTCCACTTT.

In this sample, this clonotype turned up a few times. The chain links TRBV7-2 to TRBJ2-7; D is perhaps TRBD1 (6 bases). Trimming cost V 4 bases and J 2 bases, with 18 bases left between them. This CDR3 has 16 residues. CDR1 and CDR2 (germline): SGHTA, FQGNSA. The CDR3 loop is CASSSDRDTTTYEQYF. Here the CDR3 DNA reads TGTGCCAGCAGCTCGGACCGGGACACAACCACCTACGAGCAGTACTTC.

This clonotype came up many times. V gene TRBV6-5 combines with J gene TRBJ2-7, with a possible D match to TRBD1 (6 bases). Germline V gene sequence: CDR1 MNHEY, CDR2 SVGAGI. V lost 0 bases to trimming and J lost 2 bases, with 8 bases between them. The CDR3 has 14 residues. CDR3 in DNA: TGTGCCAGCAGTTACTCACAGGGCACCTACGAGCAGTACTTC. Translating gives CASSYSQGTYEQYF.

This clonotype was counted only a few times. This sequence joins TRBV9 and TRBJ1-1; unclear D gene. The CDR3 spans 16 residues. CDR1 is SGDLS, CDR2 YYNGEE, per germline. The V gene lost 0 bases and the J gene lost 0 bases, with 12 bases spanning the gap. This CDR3 is CASSVGDGGMNTEAFF. The CDR3 region has the DNA TGTGCCAGCAGCGTAGGTGACGGAGGGATGAACACTGAAGCTTTCTTT.

The table lists this clonotype with many counts. The chain uses TRBV30 and TRBJ2-7; D possibly corresponds to TRBD2 (6 bases). The length of the CDR3 is 17 residues. Per germline, CDR1 GTSNPN and CDR2 SVGIG (reference sequence). Trimming removed 2 bases at V and 3 bases at J, with 23 bases between. CDR3 residues: CAWSQGFGGPRSYEQYF. The CDR3 nucleotides are TGTGCCTGGAGTCAAGGATTCGGGGGACCGAGAAGCTACGAGCAGTACTTC. Looking up the rest from reference TRBV30 and TRBJ2-7 gives the full variable domain: SQTIHQWPATLVQPVGSPLSLECTVEGTSNPNLYWYRQAAGRGLQLLFYSVGIGQISSEVPQNLSASRPQDRQFILSSKKLLLSDSGFYLCAWSQGFGGPRSYEQYFGPGTRLTVT.

This clonotype was detected ten times or more. The V gene is TRBV7-3, the J gene TRBJ1-6; perhaps TRBD1 as D (5 bases). This CDR3 is built from 14 residues. Trimming pared 5 bases from V and 6 bases from J, leaving 11 bases between. The germline V gene encodes CDR1 SGHTA and CDR2 FQGTGA. The CDR3 region has the DNA TGTGCCAGCAGCATCCAGGGTGGTAATTCACCCCTCCACTTT. Translation: CASSIQGGNSPLHF. Drawing the rest from reference TRBV7-3 and TRBJ1-6, the complete variable domain is GAGVSQTPSNKVTEKGKYVELRCDPISGHTALYWYRQSLGQGPEFLIYFQGTGAADDSGLPNDRFFAVRPEGSVSTLKIQRTERGDSAVYLCASSIQGGNSPLHFGNGTRLTVT.

This clonotype has more than one count but fewer than ten. The genes are TRBV28 and TRBJ2-3; TRBD2 matches at 11 bases. V lost 6 bases to trimming and J lost 3 bases; unmatched junction nucleotides: 14. CDR1 is MDHEN, CDR2 SYDVKM, per germline. This CDR3 spans 18 amino acids. The CDR3 region is CASRTNEPTSGVTDTQYF. CDR3 sequence (DNA): TGTGCCAGCAGGACGAATGAACCGACTAGCGGGGTAACAGATACGCAGTATTTT. The entire variable domain, with the rest obtained from reference TRBV28 and TRBJ2-3, is as follows: DVKVTQSSRYLVKRTGEKVFLECVQDMDHENMFWYRQDPGLGLRLIYFSYDVKMKEKGDIPEGYSVSREKKERFSLILESASTNQTSMYLCASRTNEPTSGVTDTQYFGPGTRLTVL.

The table lists this clonotype with many counts. V usage is TRBV29-1 and J usage is TRBJ2-3; possible D gene TRBD2, 6 bases. V lost 4 bases and J 0 bases, leaving 14 bases between the germline ends. CDR1 is SQVTM, CDR2 ANQGSEA, per germline. The CDR3 extends over 15 amino acids. The CDR3 DNA reads TGCAGCGTTGCCCGACGGGGGACTAGCACAGATACGCAGTATTTT. This sequence encodes CSVARRGTSTDTQYF.

This clonotype was seen many times. J is TRBJ1-5 and V is TRBV24-1; D gene uncertain. CDR1 and CDR2 from the germline V gene are KGHDR and SFDVKD. Trimming removed 3 bases at V and 4 bases at J, with 3 bases between. The CDR3 contains 12 residues. DNA for the CDR3: TGTGCCACCAGTGATGCTAATCAGCCCCAGCATTTT. It translates to CATSDANQPQHF.

This clonotype was observed at least ten times. V is TRBV18 and J is TRBJ2-7, with 7 nucleotides matching TRBD1. CDR3 length: 13 residues. CDR1 and CDR2 from the germline V gene are KGHSH and LQKENI. V lost 2 bases, J lost 3 bases, and 1 base stayed unmatched. CDR3 sequence reads: CASSPGTDYEQYF. CDR3 coding DNA: TGTGCCAGCTCACCAGGGACAGACTACGAGCAGTACTTC.

A word on this clonotype: The conserved phenylalanine or tryptophan is not found at the CDR3 terminus, so this likely reflects a read error. For the CDR3, the DNA is TGCGCCAGCAGCCCCCGGTCGGTAACCTACGAGCAGTACCTC. It is translated as CASSPRSVTYEQYL. The chain links TRBV4-3 to TRBJ2-7; no clear D. Germline values: CDR1 LGHNA, CDR2 YSLEER. Trimming stripped 4 bases from V and 2 bases from J, with 12 bases between. The CDR3 contains 14 residues.

The rearrangement links TRBV12-3 or TRBV12-4 to TRBJ1-5; no clear D gene. This CDR3 spans 14 amino acids. The ends were cut back, 5 bases at V and 7 bases at J, with 15 bases in the middle. The CDR3 bases are TGTGCCAGCAGTACTCAGAGGGAAAGACAGCCCCAGCATTTT. This encodes CASSTQRERQPQHF.

This clonotype was seen many times. The chain recombines TRBV20-1 with TRBJ1-1; weak D call: TRBD1 (5 bases). The ends were cut back, 8 bases at V and 0 bases at J, with 19 bases in the middle. Germline loops: CDR1 DFQATT, CDR2 SNEGSKA (reference sequence). The CDR3 length is 15 residues. CDR3 sequence (DNA): TGCAGTCCAAGGGGTGGGACTCGAGTGAACACTGAAGCTTTCTTT. It codes for CSPRGGTRVNTEAFF.

This CDR3 is CASSFTRAWGETQYF. CDR3 bases: TGTGCCAGCAGTTTTACGAGGGCCTGGGGAGAGACCCAGTACTTC. V usage is TRBV12-3 or TRBV12-4 and J usage is TRBJ2-5; tentatively, D is TRBD2 (5 bases). This CDR3 has 15 residues. V lost 3 bases to trimming and J lost 4 bases, with 15 bases between them.

This clonotype was detected many times. CDR3 amino acids: CASRSEVGNEQFF. Here the CDR3 DNA reads TGCGCCAGCAGATCTGAGGTGGGGAATGAGCAGTTCTTC. The chain joins TRBV5-1 to TRBJ2-1, with no clear D. Trimming removed 5 bases at V and 7 bases at J, with 13 bases between. CDR3 length: 13 amino acids. The germline V gene has CDR1 SGHRS and CDR2 YFSETQ.

This clonotype was found many times. V and J are TRBV6-1 and TRBJ2-7, with D unclear. Germline V gene lookup returns CDR1 MNHNS and CDR2 SASEGT. The CDR3 covers 14 residues. Trimming removed 7 bases at V and 6 bases at J, with 19 bases between. The CDR3: CASTPGGMRSEQYF. As DNA, the CDR3 is TGTGCCAGCACCCCGGGCGGCATGAGGTCCGAGCAGTACTTC.

This clonotype was observed a few times. The chain links TRBV15 to TRBJ1-5; D possibly corresponds to TRBD1 (5 bases). Deletions cut 3 bases from V and 0 bases from J, with 12 bases between. Germline V gene sequence: CDR1 LNHNV, CDR2 YYDKDF (reference sequence). The CDR3 sequence is 16 residues long. The CDR3 spells CATSSGTDYSNQPQHF. In DNA form, the CDR3 reads TGTGCCACCAGCAGCGGGACCGACTATAGCAATCAGCCCCAGCATTTT.

This clonotype occurred many times. The chain carries TRBV5-1 and TRBJ1-1; D call uncertain. Trimming removed 0 bases from V and 1 base from J, with 7 bases in between. The germline V gene encodes CDR1 SGHRS and CDR2 YFSETQ. The CDR3 contains 14 residues. As DNA, the CDR3 is TGCGCCAGCAGCTTGGAACCGGCGAACACTGAAGCTTTCTTT. It codes for CASSLEPANTEAFF.

In its sample, this clonotype was seen many times. V is TRBV7-2 and J is TRBJ1-2; TRBD1 matches at 8 bases. Germline-derived CDR1 and CDR2 are SGHTA and FQGNSA. With 5 bases clipped from V and 4 bases from J, the junction kept 9 bases outside the gene matches. There are 15 residues in the CDR3. For the CDR3, the DNA is TGTGCCAGCAGCCTGGTCCCGGGACAGGTCTATGGCTACACCTTC. Protein: CASSLVPGQVYGYTF.

This clonotype was seen many times. The gene calls are TRBV6-1 and TRBJ1-5; D unresolved. Per the germline V gene, CDR1 is MNHNS and CDR2 is SASEGT. The CDR3 length is 15 residues. V lost 5 bases and J lost 0, with 11 bases in between. The CDR3 sequence is CASSQDSYSNQPQHF. The CDR3 region has the DNA TGTGCCAGCAGTCAAGACTCTTATAGCAATCAGCCCCAGCATTTT.